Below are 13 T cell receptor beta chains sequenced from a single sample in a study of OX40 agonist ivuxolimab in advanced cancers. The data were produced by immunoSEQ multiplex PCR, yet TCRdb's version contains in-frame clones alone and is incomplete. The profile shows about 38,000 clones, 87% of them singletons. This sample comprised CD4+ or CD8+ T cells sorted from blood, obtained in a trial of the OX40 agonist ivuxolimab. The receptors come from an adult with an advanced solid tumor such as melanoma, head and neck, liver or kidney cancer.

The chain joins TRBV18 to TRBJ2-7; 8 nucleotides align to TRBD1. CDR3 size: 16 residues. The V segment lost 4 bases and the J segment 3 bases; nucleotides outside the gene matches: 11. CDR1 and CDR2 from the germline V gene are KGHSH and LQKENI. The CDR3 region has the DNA TGTGCCAGCTCACTCCCCAGGGGGCGGGGAAACTACGAGCAGTACTTC. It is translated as CASSLPRGRGNYEQYF.

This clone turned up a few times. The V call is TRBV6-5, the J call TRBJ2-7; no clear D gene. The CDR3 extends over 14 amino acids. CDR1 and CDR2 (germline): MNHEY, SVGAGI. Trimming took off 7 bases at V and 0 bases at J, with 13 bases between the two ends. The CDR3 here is CASNPAGSSYEQYF. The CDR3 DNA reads TGTGCCAGCAACCCCGCCGGCAGCTCCTACGAGCAGTACTTC.

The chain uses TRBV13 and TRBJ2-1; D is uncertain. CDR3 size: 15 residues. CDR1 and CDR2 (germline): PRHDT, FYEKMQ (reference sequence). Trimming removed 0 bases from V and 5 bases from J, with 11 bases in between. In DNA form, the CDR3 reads TGTGCCAGCAGCTTAGGTCTAGGGCCGGACAATGAGCAGTTCTTC. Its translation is CASSLGLGPDNEQFF.

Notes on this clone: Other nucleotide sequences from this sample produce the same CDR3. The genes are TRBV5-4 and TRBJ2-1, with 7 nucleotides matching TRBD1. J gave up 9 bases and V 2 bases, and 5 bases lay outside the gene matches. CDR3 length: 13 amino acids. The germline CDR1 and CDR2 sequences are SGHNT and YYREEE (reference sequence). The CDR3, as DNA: TGTGCCAGCAGCTTACAGGGGCGAAGTGAGCAGTTCTTC. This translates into CASSLQGRSEQFF. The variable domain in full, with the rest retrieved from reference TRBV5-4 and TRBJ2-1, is ETGVTQSPTHLIKTRGQQVTLRCSSQSGHNTVSWYQQALGQGPQFIFQYYREEENGRGNFPPRFSGLQFPNYSSELNVNALELDDSALYLCASSLQGRSEQFFGPGTRLTVL.

CDR3 nucleotides: TGTGCCAGCGGCTTGTGGGACTATGGCTACACCTTC. Its translation: CASGLWDYGYTF. The V call is TRBV28, the J call TRBJ1-2; D is uncertain. CDR1 is MDHEN and CDR2 is SYDVKM in the germline V gene. V lost 8 bases, J lost 3 bases, and 10 bases lay in between. The CDR3 covers 12 residues.

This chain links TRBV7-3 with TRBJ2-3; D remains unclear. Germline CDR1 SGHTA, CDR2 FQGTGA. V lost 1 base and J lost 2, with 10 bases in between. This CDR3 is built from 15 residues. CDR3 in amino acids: CASSLSGRHTDTQYF. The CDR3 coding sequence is TGTGCCAGCAGCTTAAGTGGTAGACACACAGATACGCAGTATTTT.

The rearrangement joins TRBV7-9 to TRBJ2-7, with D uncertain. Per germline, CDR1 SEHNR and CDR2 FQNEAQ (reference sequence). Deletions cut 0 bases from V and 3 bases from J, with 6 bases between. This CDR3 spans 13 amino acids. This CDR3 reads CASSLARDYEQYF. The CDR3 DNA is TGTGCCAGCAGCTTAGCTAGGGACTACGAGCAGTACTTC. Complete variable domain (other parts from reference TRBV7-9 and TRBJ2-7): DTGVSQNPRHKITKRGQNVTFRCDPISEHNRLYWYRQTLGQGPEFLTYFQNEAQLEKSRLLSDRFSAERPKGSFSTLEIQRTEQGDSAMYLCASSLARDYEQYFGPGTRLTVT.

This CDR3 reads CASSLAKLASDEQFF. CDR3 nucleotides: TGCGCCAGCAGCTTGGCCAAGCTAGCCTCCGATGAGCAGTTCTTC. The chain couples TRBV5-1 to TRBJ2-1; D perhaps matches TRBD2 (5 bases). Germline CDR1 SGHRS, CDR2 YFSETQ. Trimming cost V 0 bases and J 8 bases, with 15 bases left between them. CDR3 size: 15 residues.

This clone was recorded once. The CDR3 is CASMTGDYEQYF. The DNA for the CDR3 is TGCGCCAGTATGACAGGGGACTACGAGCAGTACTTC. The V gene is TRBV10-2, the J gene TRBJ2-7, with TRBD1 matching 8 bases. Germline CDR1 WSHSY, CDR2 SAAADI. CDR3 length: 12 residues. The V segment lost 9 bases and the J segment 3 bases; nucleotides outside the gene matches: 4.

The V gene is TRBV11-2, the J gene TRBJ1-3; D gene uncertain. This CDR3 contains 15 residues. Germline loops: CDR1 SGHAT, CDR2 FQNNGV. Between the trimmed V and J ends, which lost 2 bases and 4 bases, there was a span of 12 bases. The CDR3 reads CASSLRTQQGNTIYF. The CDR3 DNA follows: TGTGCCAGCAGCTTAAGAACTCAACAGGGAAACACCATATATTTT. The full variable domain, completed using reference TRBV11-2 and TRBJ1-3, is EAGVAQSPRYKIIEKRQSVAFWCNPISGHATLYWYQQILGQGPKLLIQFQNNGVVDDSQLPKDRFSAERLKGVDSTLKIQPAKLEDSAVYLCASSLRTQQGNTIYFGEGSWLTVV.

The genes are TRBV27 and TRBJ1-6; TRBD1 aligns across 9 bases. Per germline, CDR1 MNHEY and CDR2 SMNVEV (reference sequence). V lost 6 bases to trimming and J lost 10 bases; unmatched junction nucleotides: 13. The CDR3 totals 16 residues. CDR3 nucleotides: TGTGCCAGCAGATCTTTAGGGACAGGGATCTCCTCACCCCTCCACTTT. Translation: CASRSLGTGISSPLHF.

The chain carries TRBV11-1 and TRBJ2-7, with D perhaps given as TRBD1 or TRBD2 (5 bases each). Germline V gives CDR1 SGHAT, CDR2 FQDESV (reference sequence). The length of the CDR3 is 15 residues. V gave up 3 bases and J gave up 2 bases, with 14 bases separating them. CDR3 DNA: TGTGCCAGCAGCTTTACGGGGCAGAATCCCTACGAGCAGTACTTC. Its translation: CASSFTGQNPYEQYF.

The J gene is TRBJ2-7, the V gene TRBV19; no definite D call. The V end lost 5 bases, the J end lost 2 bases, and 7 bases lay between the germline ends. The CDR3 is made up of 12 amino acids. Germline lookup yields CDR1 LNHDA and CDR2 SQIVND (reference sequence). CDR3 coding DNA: TGTGCCAGTAGTGGCGAAACCTACGAGCAGTACTTC. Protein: CASSGETYEQYF.